This T cell receptor beta chain was recorded in a study of Ad26.COV2.S vaccination and SARS-CoV-2 variants. Overall study context: Into the muscle, Ad26.COV2.S was dosed once or twice, 56 days apart.

Method: immunoSEQ multiplex PCR; TCRdb's copy keeps in-frame clones and lacks some. The sample comprises 350,000 to 550,000 clones, 80% to 90% of which are singletons, and approximately 2.5% rests with the top ten. This clone was observed a single time. The treatment is: over 15 received Ad26.COV2.S at low or high dose, single or two shots; about 5 received placebo; per-sample allocation not given. Day 63 following the first vaccine or placebo injection was when the samples were taken. The clonotype was recovered from a person between 18 and 65 years old who received the Ad26.COV2.S COVID-19 vaccine or a placebo. The sequences come from peripheral blood, collected in a trial of Ad26.COV2.S vaccine versus placebo.

CDR3 loop: CASSVGSGGPSEQFF. The DNA of the CDR3 is TGTGCCAGCAGCGTAGGGTCGGGAGGGCCTAGTGAGCAGTTCTTC. This sequence joins TRBV9 and TRBJ2-1; TRBD2 matches at 8 bases. Germline CDR1 and CDR2: SGDLS and YYNGEE. V shed 0 bases and J 9 bases; nucleotides not matched to a gene: 8. The CDR3 extends over 15 amino acids.